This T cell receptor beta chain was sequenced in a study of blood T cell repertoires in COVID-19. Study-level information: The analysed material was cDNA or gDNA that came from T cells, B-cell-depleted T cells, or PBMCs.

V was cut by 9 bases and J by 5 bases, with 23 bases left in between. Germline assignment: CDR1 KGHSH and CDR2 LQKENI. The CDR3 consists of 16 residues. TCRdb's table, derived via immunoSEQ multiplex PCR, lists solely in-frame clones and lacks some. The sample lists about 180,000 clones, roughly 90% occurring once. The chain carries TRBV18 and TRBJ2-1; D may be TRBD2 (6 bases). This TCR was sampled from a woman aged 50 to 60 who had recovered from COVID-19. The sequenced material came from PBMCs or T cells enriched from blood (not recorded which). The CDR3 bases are TGTGCCAGTCACCAACGTGTGGGAGGCGCTGACAATGAGCAGTTCTTC. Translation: CASHQRVGGADNEQFF.